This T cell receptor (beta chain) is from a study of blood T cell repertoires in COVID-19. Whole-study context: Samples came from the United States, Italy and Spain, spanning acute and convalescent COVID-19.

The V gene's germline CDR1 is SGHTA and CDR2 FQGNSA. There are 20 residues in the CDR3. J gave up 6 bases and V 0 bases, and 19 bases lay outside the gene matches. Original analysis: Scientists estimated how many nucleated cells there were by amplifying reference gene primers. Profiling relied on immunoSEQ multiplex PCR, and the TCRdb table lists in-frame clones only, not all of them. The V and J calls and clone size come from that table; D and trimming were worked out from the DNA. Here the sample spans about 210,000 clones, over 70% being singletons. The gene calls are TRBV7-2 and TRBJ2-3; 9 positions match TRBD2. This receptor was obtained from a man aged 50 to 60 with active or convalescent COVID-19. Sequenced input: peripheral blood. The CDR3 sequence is CASSLASGPRRGGLRDTQYF. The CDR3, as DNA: TGTGCCAGCAGCTTAGCTAGCGGGCCGAGGCGGGGGGGCCTTAGGGATACGCAGTATTTT.